This entry describes one TCR beta chain. As yet, its antigen is unknown. This sample is part of a study of shared clonotypes between healthy human individuals. General study points: Among donors, sharing of clonotypes was expected to be affected by sequencing depth. Of the naive CD4 clonotypes, about 5% were shared across a handful of donors.

It was roughly 190 ng DNA, 25,000 to 35,000 T cell genomes, that sorted-subset replicate PCRs used. In the original workflow: As immunoSEQ supplied junction-only sequences (without quality scores), filtering differed. Measured with immunoSEQ multiplex PCR; TCRdb has only the in-frame clones, and not every one. From that table come the V and J calls and clone size; the DNA was used to work out D and trimming. The sample has 2 million to 2.5 million clones, around 95% seen once. The V and J ends lost 4 bases and 14 bases, in that order; junction bases with no gene match: 12. Germline-derived CDR1 and CDR2 are SGHRS and YFSETQ. This CDR3 is built from 15 residues.

The sample taken for sequencing was naive CD4+ T cells sorted from blood. As to subset: CD45RA+ positively selected. The chain employs TRBV5-1 and TRBJ1-6, with 10 bases identical to TRBD1. The source of this sequence is a man younger than 35 in good health. CDR3 nucleotide sequence: TGCGCCAGCAGCGCAACCGGGACAGGGGCCGTAACCCTCCACTTT. It encodes CASSATGTGAVTLHF.